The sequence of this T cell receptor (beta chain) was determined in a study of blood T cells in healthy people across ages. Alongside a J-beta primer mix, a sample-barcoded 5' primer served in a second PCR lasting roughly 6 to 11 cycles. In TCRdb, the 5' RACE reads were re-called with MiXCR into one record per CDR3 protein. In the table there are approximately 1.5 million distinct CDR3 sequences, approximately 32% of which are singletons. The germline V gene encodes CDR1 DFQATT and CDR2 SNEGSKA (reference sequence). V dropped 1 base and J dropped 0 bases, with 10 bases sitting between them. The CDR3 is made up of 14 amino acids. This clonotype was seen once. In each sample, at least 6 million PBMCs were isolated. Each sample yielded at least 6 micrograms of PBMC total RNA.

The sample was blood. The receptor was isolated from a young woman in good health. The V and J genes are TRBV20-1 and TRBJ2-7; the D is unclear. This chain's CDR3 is CSARGGSNSYEQYF. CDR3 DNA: TGCAGTGCTAGAGGGGGTAGTAACTCCTACGAGCAGTACTTC.